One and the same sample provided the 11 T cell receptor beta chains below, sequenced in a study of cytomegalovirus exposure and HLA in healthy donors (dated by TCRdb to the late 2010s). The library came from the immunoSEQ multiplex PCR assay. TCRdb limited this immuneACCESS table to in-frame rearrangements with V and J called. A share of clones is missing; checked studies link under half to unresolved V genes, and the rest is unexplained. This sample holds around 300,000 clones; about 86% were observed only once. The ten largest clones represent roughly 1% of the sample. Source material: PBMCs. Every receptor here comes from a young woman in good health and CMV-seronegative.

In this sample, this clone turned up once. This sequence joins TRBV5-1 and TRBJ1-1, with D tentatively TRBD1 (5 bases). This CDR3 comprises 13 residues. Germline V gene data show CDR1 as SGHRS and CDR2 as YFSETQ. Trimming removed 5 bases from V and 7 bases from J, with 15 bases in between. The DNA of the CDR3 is TGCGCCAGCAGTTCGGGGGGATACATTGAAGCTTTCTTT. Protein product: CASSSGGYIEAFF.

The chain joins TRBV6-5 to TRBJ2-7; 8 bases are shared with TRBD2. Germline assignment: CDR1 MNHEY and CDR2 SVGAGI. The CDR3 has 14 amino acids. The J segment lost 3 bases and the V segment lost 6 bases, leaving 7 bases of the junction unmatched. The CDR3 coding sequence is TGTGCCAGCAGGTCCGGGACTAGGGGCTACGAGCAGTACTTC. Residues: CASRSGTRGYEQYF.

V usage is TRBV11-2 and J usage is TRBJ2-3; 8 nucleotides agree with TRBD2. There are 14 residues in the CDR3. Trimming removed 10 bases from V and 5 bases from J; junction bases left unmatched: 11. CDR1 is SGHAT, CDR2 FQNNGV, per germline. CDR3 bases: TGTGCCACCACCCGGGGGGGGGCGATAGATACGCAGTATTTT. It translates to CATTRGGAIDTQYF.

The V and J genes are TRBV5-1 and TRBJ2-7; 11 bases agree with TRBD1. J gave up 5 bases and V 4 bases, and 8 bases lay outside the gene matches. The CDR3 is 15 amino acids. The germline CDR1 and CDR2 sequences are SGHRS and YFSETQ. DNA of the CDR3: TGCGCCAGCAGCCAACCCGGACAGGGGGCGAACGAGCAGTACTTC. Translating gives CASSQPGQGANEQYF.

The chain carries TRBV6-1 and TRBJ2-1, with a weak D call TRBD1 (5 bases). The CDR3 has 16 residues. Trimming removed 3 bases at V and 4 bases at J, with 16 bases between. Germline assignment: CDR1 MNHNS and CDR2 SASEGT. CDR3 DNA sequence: TGTGCCAGCAGTGAGCTAAGGACAATTGGGTACAATGAGCAGTTCTTC. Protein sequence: CASSELRTIGYNEQFF.

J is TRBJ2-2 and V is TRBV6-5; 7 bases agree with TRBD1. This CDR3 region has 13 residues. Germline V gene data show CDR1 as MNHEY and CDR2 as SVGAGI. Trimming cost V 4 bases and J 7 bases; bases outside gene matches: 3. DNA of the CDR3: TGTGCCAGCAGTTGGACAGGCAACGGGGAGCTGTTTTTT. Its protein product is CASSWTGNGELFF.

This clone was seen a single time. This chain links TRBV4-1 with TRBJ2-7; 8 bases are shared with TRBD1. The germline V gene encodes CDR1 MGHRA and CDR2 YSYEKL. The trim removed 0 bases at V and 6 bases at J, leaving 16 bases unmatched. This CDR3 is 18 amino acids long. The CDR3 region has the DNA TGCGCCAGCAGCCAAGATATCTCAGGGACAGGCTGGACACTCGAGCAGTACTTC. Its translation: CASSQDISGTGWTLEQYF.

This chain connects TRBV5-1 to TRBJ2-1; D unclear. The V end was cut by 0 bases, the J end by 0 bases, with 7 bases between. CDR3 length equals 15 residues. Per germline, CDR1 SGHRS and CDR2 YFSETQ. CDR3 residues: CASSLALSSYNEQFF. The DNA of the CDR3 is TGCGCCAGCAGCTTGGCGCTGAGCTCCTACAATGAGCAGTTCTTC.

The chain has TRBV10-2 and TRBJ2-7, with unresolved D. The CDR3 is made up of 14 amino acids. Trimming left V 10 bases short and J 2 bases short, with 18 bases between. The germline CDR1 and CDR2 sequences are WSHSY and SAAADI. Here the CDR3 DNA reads TGCGCCACCAAAGGCGGCTCTCCCACCTACGAGCAGTACTTC. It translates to CATKGGSPTYEQYF.

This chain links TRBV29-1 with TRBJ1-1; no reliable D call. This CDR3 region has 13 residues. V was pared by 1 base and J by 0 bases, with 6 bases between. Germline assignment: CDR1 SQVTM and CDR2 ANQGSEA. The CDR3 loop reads CSVEALLNTEAFF. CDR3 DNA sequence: TGCAGCGTTGAAGCACTGCTGAACACTGAAGCTTTCTTT.

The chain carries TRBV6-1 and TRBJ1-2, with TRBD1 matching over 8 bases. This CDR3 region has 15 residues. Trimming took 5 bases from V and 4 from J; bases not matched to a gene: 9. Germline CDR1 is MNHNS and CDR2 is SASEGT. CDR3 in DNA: TGTGCCAGCAGTCACACCCAGGGGGCGGGCTATGGCTACACCTTC. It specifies CASSHTQGAGYGYTF.